Listed below are T cell receptor beta chains from one sample, sequenced in a study of T cell responses to AZD1222 COVID-19 vaccine. Sequenced by immunoSEQ multiplex PCR; TCRdb stores in-frame clones only, minus some. The sample lists 130,000 or so clones, 92% occurring once. Material: peripheral blood, obtained on day 0 of AZD1222 vaccination. These receptor sequences come from an adult in good health. Both conserved end residues are part of each CDR3. The D gene is left open where the match is weak. For some rows the clone size is stated as once, few or many, or as a class when expanded; others skip it.

abundance,v_gene,j_gene,d_gene,CDR3aa,CDR3nt
.,TRBV28,TRBJ2-3,.,CASSLETDSASTDTQYF,TGTGCCAGCAGTCTGGAGACAGACTCTGCTAGCACAGATACGCAGTATTTT
.,TRBV6-5,TRBJ2-7,.,CASSYDIRYEQYF,TGTGCCAGCAGTTACGACATTCGCTACGAGCAGTACTTC
.,TRBV5-1,TRBJ1-1,TRBD1,CASSWTGRADTEAFF,TGCGCCAGCAGCTGGACAGGGAGGGCAGACACTGAAGCTTTCTTT
.,TRBV7-3,TRBJ1-2,.,CASSLARDGGSYGYTF,TGTGCCAGCAGCTTAGCGCGGGACGGAGGCTCCTATGGCTACACCTTC
.,TRBV27,TRBJ2-7,TRBD1,CASSPRTGAIYEQYF,TGTGCCAGCAGTCCACGGACAGGGGCTATCTACGAGCAGTACTTC
.,TRBV5-1,TRBJ2-5,.,CASRQTSGLSETQYF,TGCGCCAGCAGGCAGACCTCCGGGCTCAGCGAGACCCAGTACTTC
.,TRBV7-3,TRBJ2-7,.,CASSFSGASYEQYF,TGTGCCAGCAGTTTTAGCGGAGCCTCCTACGAGCAGTACTTC
.,TRBV14,TRBJ1-2,TRBD1,CASSRSGTDNYGYTF,TGTGCCAGCAGCCGCTCCGGGACAGATAACTATGGCTACACCTTC
once,TRBV4-3,TRBJ2-7,.,CASSETGAYEQYF,TGCGCCAGCAGCGAGACAGGAGCGTACGAGCAGTACTTC
.,TRBV7-2,TRBJ2-1,.,CASSLREAYNEQFF,TGTGCCAGCAGCTTACGCGAGGCCTACAATGAGCAGTTCTTC
.,TRBV18,TRBJ2-2,.,CASSPRRTDANTGELFF,TGTGCCAGCTCACCACGAAGGACAGATGCGAACACCGGGGAGCTGTTTTTT
.,TRBV3-1/TRBV3-2,TRBJ1-2,TRBD1,CASSPLTGVRGYTF,TGTGCCAGCAGCCCCTTGACAGGGGTGCGAGGCTACACCTTC
.,TRBV14,TRBJ1-1,TRBD1,CASSQESGTGNTEAFF,TGTGCCAGCAGCCAAGAGAGTGGGACAGGGAACACTGAAGCTTTCTTT
.,TRBV27,TRBJ1-2,.,CASSLLPRNYGYTF,TGTGCCAGCAGTTTATTACCCCGTAACTATGGCTACACCTTC
.,TRBV5-1,TRBJ1-4,TRBD1,CASSLARGQIEKLFF,TGCGCCAGCAGCTTGGCGAGGGGGCAGATTGAAAAACTGTTTTTT
.,TRBV7-2,TRBJ1-2,.,CASSPMGGWDYGYTF,TGTGCCAGCAGCCCAATGGGGGGCTGGGACTATGGCTACACCTTC
.,TRBV18,TRBJ1-3,.,CASSPGQTKGNTIYF,TGTGCCAGCTCACCAGGACAGACCAAAGGAAACACCATATATTTT
.,TRBV29-1,TRBJ2-1,TRBD2,CSVGDYSFNEQFF,TGCAGCGTCGGGGACTACTCTTTCAATGAGCAGTTCTTC
.,TRBV6-2/TRBV6-3,TRBJ2-2,TRBD1,CASSEQGAVTGELFF,TGTGCCAGCAGCGAACAGGGGGCGGTCACCGGGGAGCTGTTTTTT
.,TRBV2,TRBJ1-5,.,CASSASGRNQPQHF,TGTGCCAGCAGTGCGTCAGGTCGGAATCAGCCCCAGCATTTT
.,TRBV12-3/TRBV12-4,TRBJ2-2,.,CASSLGGGELFF,TGTGCCAGCAGTTTAGGAGGCGGGGAGCTGTTTTTT
.,TRBV1,TRBJ2-1,.,CTRLMEREENEQFF,TGCACCAGATTAATGGAGAGGGAGGAGAATGAGCAGTTCTTC
.,TRBV3-1/TRBV3-2,TRBJ2-3,.,CASSQDPGTDTQYF,TGTGCCAGCAGCCAAGACCCAGGCACAGATACGCAGTATTTT
.,TRBV9,TRBJ2-5,.,CASSVFGEETQYF,TGTGCCAGCAGCGTATTTGGGGAAGAGACCCAGTACTTC
.,TRBV12-3/TRBV12-4,TRBJ1-5,.,CASRQGNYQPQHF,TGTGCCAGCAGGCAGGGGAATTATCAGCCCCAGCATTTT
.,TRBV27,TRBJ1-2,TRBD1,CASRRQGNSYGYTF,TGTGCCAGCAGGAGACAGGGTAATAGCTATGGCTACACCTTC